A selection of T cell receptor beta chains follows, all from one sample in a study of shared clonotypes between healthy human individuals. TCRdb keeps only in-frame clones here, not all; method: immunoSEQ multiplex PCR. The table lists about 2.1 million clones, about 93% of them singletons. The sequenced sample consisted of naive CD8+ T cells from PBMCs. The source of these receptors is a man aged 18 to 29 in good health. Some clones in this sample may be carry-over from other donors' samples. Both conserved end residues are part of each CDR3. Each record gives: J gene, clone size, V gene, D gene, CDR3 DNA, CDR3 protein. D genes are given only for firm matches. For some rows the clone size is stated as once, few or many, or as a class when expanded; others skip it.

>TRBJ2-1|-|TRBV29-1|TRBD2
TGCAGCGTTGAAGAAGGGCTAGCGGGGTACAATGAGCAGTTCTTC
CSVEEGLAGYNEQFF
>TRBJ2-2|-|TRBV6-6|TRBD2
TGTGCCAGCAGTGGCTGGGGACTAGCATCGGCCGGGGAGCTGTTTTTT
CASSGWGLASAGELFF
>TRBJ1-1|once|TRBV28|-
TGTGCCAGCAGGGTGAGCCCACTGCTGGGATACGAAGCTTTCTTT
CASRVSPLLGYEAFF
>TRBJ2-2|-|TRBV6-1|-
TGTGCCAGCAGTGGGGTTCTCGGGGAGCTGTTTTTT
CASSGVLGELFF
>TRBJ2-5|-|TRBV23-1|-
TGCGCCAGCAGTCATGGTGCCCCAGAGGGGGAGACCCAGTACTTC
CASSHGAPEGETQYF
>TRBJ1-3|-|TRBV6-1|-
TGTGCCAGCAGTGCGATCACAGGGATCGGCGATAACACCATATATTTT
CASSAITGIGDNTIYF
>TRBJ2-2|-|TRBV28|-
TGTGCCAGCAGGGTAGCGGATGGAGCGAACACCGGGGAGCTGTTTTTT
CASRVADGANTGELFF
>TRBJ1-1|-|TRBV6-5|-
TGTGCCAGCAAGGCCGGGAACACTGAAGCTTTCTTT
CASKAGNTEAFF
>TRBJ1-1|few|TRBV9|TRBD1
TGTGCCAGCAGCGTAACCGGGACAGTGAACACTGAAGCTTTCTTT
CASSVTGTVNTEAFF
>TRBJ2-7|-|TRBV4-3|TRBD1
TGCGCCAGCAGCCATAGACAGGGGGCCTACGAGCAGTACTTC
CASSHRQGAYEQYF
>TRBJ2-7|-|TRBV5-4|-
TGTGCCAGCAGCGCGAACCAGGGGCCCTACGAGCAGTACTTC
CASSANQGPYEQYF
>TRBJ2-7|-|TRBV30|TRBD1
TGTGCCTGGAGTGTACCCCGACAGGGGATTTACGAGCAGTACTTC
CAWSVPRQGIYEQYF
>TRBJ2-7|few|TRBV6-6|-
TGTGCCAGCAGTCCAGGTCTCGAGCAGTACTTC
CASSPGLEQYF
>TRBJ2-5|-|TRBV7-9|-
TGTGCCAGCAGACCCCTCACGGAGACCCAGTACTTC
CASRPLTETQYF
>TRBJ2-2|-|TRBV15|-
TGTGCCACCAACGATCGCAGGGACACCGGGGAGCTGTTTTTT
CATNDRRDTGELFF
>TRBJ1-5|-|TRBV7-9|TRBD1
TGTGCCAGCAGCTCGAGGACAGGGACTCAGGAGCCCCAGCATTTT
CASSSRTGTQEPQHF
>TRBJ2-4|once|TRBV28|-
TGTGCCAGTGCCAAAAACATTCAGTACTTC
CASAKNIQYF
>TRBJ2-1|-|TRBV11-2|-
TGTGCCAGCAGCTACGGGGTACCCACGGGTAATGAGCAGTTCTTC
CASSYGVPTGNEQFF
>TRBJ2-1|-|TRBV4-1|TRBD2
TGCGCCAGCAGCCCCCATGGCGGGAGCTCCTACAATGAGCAGTTCTTC
CASSPHGGSSYNEQFF
>TRBJ1-4|-|TRBV5-5|-
TGTGCCAGCAGCTTCGGGTACAGCCACCTTCCCGGAACTAATGAAAAACTGTTTTTT
CASSFGYSHLPGTNEKLFF
>TRBJ1-5|-|TRBV27|-
TGTGCCAGCAGCCTGGGGGGAAGCAATCAGCCCCAGCATTTT
CASSLGGSNQPQHF
>TRBJ1-3|-|TRBV28|-
TGTGCCAGCAGTTATGAGACAGATGGAAACACCATATATTTT
CASSYETDGNTIYF
>TRBJ2-5|-|TRBV9|-
TGTGCCAGCAGCTTAGGACGTGCCAGGGTGGAGACCCAGTACTTC
CASSLGRARVETQYF
>TRBJ2-1|-|TRBV7-9|-
TGTGCCAGCAGCCCCGTATGGGTAGGGAATGAGCAGTTCTTC
CASSPVWVGNEQFF
>TRBJ2-7|-|TRBV28|-
TGTGCCAGCGCCATGCTCACAGTGGGCTACGAGCAGTACTTC
CASAMLTVGYEQYF
>TRBJ1-2|once|TRBV10-3|-
TGTGCCATCAGTGAGACTATAACCCGCGTGGGCGGGACTATCTATGGCTACACCTTC
CAISETITRVGGTIYGYTF
>TRBJ1-4|-|TRBV19|-
TGTGCCAGTAGGATGAAAGACAATGAAAAACTGTTTTTT
CASRMKDNEKLFF
>TRBJ1-1|-|TRBV28|-
TGTGCCAGCAGTCCCCGGAGTCGACTAGACGTTGAAGCTTTCTTT
CASSPRSRLDVEAFF
>TRBJ1-1|-|TRBV6-5|-
TGTGCCAGCAGTTACTCGGGCAGGAGTTCTGAGGCTTTCTTT
CASSYSGRSSEAFF
>TRBJ1-5|-|TRBV19|-
TGTGCCAGTAGTATAGTGGGGCTGGACGCTAGCAATCAGCCCCAGCATTTT
CASSIVGLDASNQPQHF
>TRBJ1-4|-|TRBV28|TRBD1
TGTGCCAGCAGTCAAATGACAGGGTTCGGTGAAAAACTGTTTTTT
CASSQMTGFGEKLFF
>TRBJ1-2|-|TRBV28|-
TGTGCCAGCAGTTTCAGGAGGGGGGTTGGTGGCTACACCTTC
CASSFRRGVGGYTF
>TRBJ1-1|few|TRBV9|-
TGTGCCAGCAGCCCAGGGGAGGCCACTGAAGCTTTCTTT
CASSPGEATEAFF
>TRBJ2-1|once|TRBV4-3|TRBD2
TGCGCCAGCAGCCAAGTGCTAGTCGGACTAGAGAGCCTCTCCTACAATGAGCAGTTCTTC
CASSQVLVGLESLSYNEQFF
>TRBJ2-3|-|TRBV7-7|-
TGTGCCAGCAGCTTATTTGTGGGCACAGATACGCAGTATTTT
CASSLFVGTDTQYF
>TRBJ2-3|-|TRBV27|-
TGTGCCAGCAGTTATAGCCGGTCAGATACGCAGTATTTT
CASSYSRSDTQYF
>TRBJ1-2|-|TRBV7-8|TRBD1
TGTGCCAGCAGCTTCGACCGACAGGGGAGGGGACGAGTCTATGGCTACACCTTC
CASSFDRQGRGRVYGYTF
>TRBJ2-1|-|TRBV5-4|-
TGTGCCAGCAGCGCCTCATGGAATGAGCAGTTCTTC
CASSASWNEQFF
>TRBJ1-4|-|TRBV7-9|-
TGTGCCAGCAGCTTGCCCAGACCCAATGAAAAACTGTTTTTT
CASSLPRPNEKLFF
>TRBJ1-2|once|TRBV19|-
TGTGCCAGTAGTATCGGGACGGGTTATGGCTACACCTTC
CASSIGTGYGYTF